A selection of T cell receptor beta chains follows, all from one sample in a study of beta chain features in type 1 diabetes. Libraries were prepared by immunoSEQ multiplex PCR; TCRdb keeps only in-frame clonotypes and omits some of them. In the table there are 50,000 or so clones, 42% of which are singletons. The sample was Tregs from blood. Receptor source: a man in his thirties or forties with type 1 diabetes. Each CDR3 is given with its conserved first and last residue. A D gene is named only where the DNA matches it firmly. Size is stated for part of the rows, as once, few or many counts, or as a class when the clone is expanded.

V	D	size	J	DNA	CDR3
TRBV28	.	.	TRBJ2-4	TGTGCCACCTTCGAAAACATTCAGTACTTC	CATFENIQYF
TRBV11-2	.	.	TRBJ2-2	TGTGCCAGCAGCTTTCGGAGACCGAACACCGGGGAGCTGTTTTTT	CASSFRRPNTGELFF
TRBV27	.	.	TRBJ2-3	TGTGCCAGCAGTTTATCAAACGTTGGGCAGGGGACAGATACGCAGTATTTT	CASSLSNVGQGTDTQYF
TRBV28	TRBD1	.	TRBJ2-7	TGTGCCAGCAGCCTCGGGACAGGGAGACCCTACGAGCAGTACTTC	CASSLGTGRPYEQYF
TRBV6-1	.	few	TRBJ2-7	TGTGCCAGCAGTATGGACACCACGGGCGAGCAGTACTTC	CASSMDTTGEQYF
TRBV6-5	.	.	TRBJ2-1	TGTGCCAGCAAAGGTACGTGGAGCTCCTCGGATGAGCAGTTCTTC	CASKGTWSSSDEQFF
TRBV15	.	few	TRBJ2-3	TGTGCCACCAGCAGTAGCGGATTCACAGATACGCAGTATTTT	CATSSSGFTDTQYF
TRBV2	TRBD1	.	TRBJ1-1	TGTGCCAGCCGGACAGGGCACACTGAAGCTTTCTTT	CASRTGHTEAFF
TRBV19	TRBD1	.	TRBJ1-2	TGTGCCACAGGCTTGGGACAGGCTAACTATGGCTACACCTTC	CATGLGQANYGYTF
TRBV6-5	TRBD1	.	TRBJ2-7	TGTGCCAGCAGCCGGGACAGGGGCTCCTACGAGCAGTACTTC	CASSRDRGSYEQYF
TRBV5-8	TRBD2	.	TRBJ2-3	TGTGCCAGCCGACTAGCGTTTAGCACAGATACGCAGTATTTT	CASRLAFSTDTQYF
TRBV21-1	.	.	TRBJ1-5	TGTGCCAGCAGCGAGATACAGGATCAGCCCCAGCATTTT	CASSEIQDQPQHF
TRBV6-6	.	few	TRBJ2-7	TGTGCCAGCAGTTACCCAACAGGCGGGGCCTCCTACGAGCAGTACTTC	CASSYPTGGASYEQYF
TRBV2	.	.	TRBJ2-7	TGTGCCAGCAGTGATACAGGCAACTCCTACGAGCAGTACTTC	CASSDTGNSYEQYF
TRBV18	TRBD1	few	TRBJ1-1	TGTGCCAGCTCGGGACAGGCTAACACTGAAGCTTTCTTT	CASSGQANTEAFF
TRBV18	.	few	TRBJ1-1	TGTGCCAGCTCAAAACTGGGCACCAACGGGGTCACTGAAGCTTTCTTT	CASSKLGTNGVTEAFF
TRBV28	TRBD1	.	TRBJ2-6	TGTGCCAGCAGTCAGGGGGCGGCTGGGGCCAACGTCCTGACTTTC	CASSQGAAGANVLTF
TRBV7-9	.	few	TRBJ2-5	TGTGCCAGCAGCCGAGTAGAGACCCAGTACTTC	CASSRVETQYF
TRBV28	.	once	TRBJ1-2	TGTGCCAGCAGGACCCCGGACAGCTATGGCTACACCTTC	CASRTPDSYGYTF
TRBV20-1	.	.	TRBJ2-7	TGCAGTGCTAGGGCCGCCTACGAGCAGTACTTC	CSARAAYEQYF
TRBV11-3	TRBD2	.	TRBJ2-3	TGTGCCAGCAGCCCCCCGGGACTAGCGGAAATCCCTAGCACAGATACGCAGTATTTT	CASSPPGLAEIPSTDTQYF
TRBV7-2	.	.	TRBJ2-2	TGTGCCAGCAGCCCCGTTCAGGGTGTCGGGGAGCTGTTTTTT	CASSPVQGVGELFF
TRBV19	TRBD2	.	TRBJ2-2	TGTGCCAGTAGTGGAACTAGCGGGAGGGCCGGGGAGCTGTTTTTT	CASSGTSGRAGELFF
TRBV2	.	.	TRBJ2-1	TGTGCCAGCAGGGAAGGACAAAACAATGAGCAGTTCTTC	CASREGQNNEQFF
TRBV7-2	.	.	TRBJ1-2	TGTGCCAGCAGCAGAACAGGGAACTATGGCTACACCTTC	CASSRTGNYGYTF
TRBV14	TRBD1	.	TRBJ2-7	TGTGCCAGCAGCCAAGAGACAGGGGGCGGTCTCAGACAGCAGTACTTC	CASSQETGGGLRQQYF
TRBV20-1	.	few	TRBJ2-7	TGCAGCGGACATTACGAGCAGTACTTC	CSGHYEQYF
TRBV7-9	.	once	TRBJ2-2	TGTGCCAGCAGCTTAGGACTATCCGGAGACACCGGGGAGCTGTTTTTT	CASSLGLSGDTGELFF
TRBV29-1	.	once	TRBJ1-5	TGCAGCCCCGTCCGGGATAATAGCAATCAGCCCCAGCATTTT	CSPVRDNSNQPQHF
TRBV15	TRBD1	few	TRBJ1-4	TGTGCCACCAGCAGTGACGGACAGGGAGAAAAACTGTTTTTT	CATSSDGQGEKLFF
TRBV7-8	.	few	TRBJ2-7	TGTGCCAGCAGCTTATACGGGTACGAGCAGTACTTC	CASSLYGYEQYF
TRBV7-8	TRBD2	.	TRBJ2-1	TGTGCCAGCAGCCTTCTAGGGACTAGCGGGAGTCTGTACAATGAGCAGTTCTTC	CASSLLGTSGSLYNEQFF
TRBV5-1	TRBD2	.	TRBJ2-1	TGCGCCAGCAGCTTCACTAGCGGGAGGAGGGGTGAGCAGTTCTTC	CASSFTSGRRGEQFF
TRBV6-1	.	.	TRBJ1-1	TGTGCCAGCAGTGACAGGGTTAGGGCGAGCACTGAAGCTTTCTTT	CASSDRVRASTEAFF
TRBV30	.	few	TRBJ2-5	TGTGCCTGGAGTGTACAGGGTCAGACCCAGTACTTC	CAWSVQGQTQYF
TRBV5-6	TRBD1	few	TRBJ1-3	TGTGCCAGCAGTAGGGACAGGGGAGCTGGAAACACCATATATTTT	CASSRDRGAGNTIYF
TRBV6-1	.	many	TRBJ2-2	TGTGCCAGCACCTTTCTCGTGAGGAACACCGGGGAGCTGTTTTTT	CASTFLVRNTGELFF
TRBV7-2	.	few	TRBJ2-7	TGTGCCAGCAGCACATATACAGGGTCCCACGAGCAGTACTTC	CASSTYTGSHEQYF
TRBV18	.	medium-sized	TRBJ2-2	TGTGCCAGCTCACCGTCTGCGACGGGGAACACCGGGGAGCTGTTTTTT	CASSPSATGNTGELFF
TRBV5-1	TRBD1	few	TRBJ2-3	TGCGCCAGCAGCGCGGGACAGGCCTCGGGCACAGATACGCAGTATTTT	CASSAGQASGTDTQYF
TRBV29-1	TRBD2	.	TRBJ2-2	TGCAGCGCCCGGACTAGCGGGAGTATTCCCGGGGAGCTGTTTTTT	CSARTSGSIPGELFF
TRBV7-2	TRBD2	.	TRBJ2-3	TGTGCCAGCAGCTTCAGACTAGCGGGGGGGTTAGATACGCAGTATTTT	CASSFRLAGGLDTQYF
TRBV27	TRBD1	.	TRBJ2-7	TGTGCCAGCGCAAAAGGGACAGGTTATACCTACGAGCAGTACTTC	CASAKGTGYTYEQYF
TRBV5-1	TRBD2	.	TRBJ2-1	TGCGCCAGCAGCGGGGGACTAGCGGGAGGGAAGGGCAATGAGCAGTTCTTC	CASSGGLAGGKGNEQFF
TRBV7-9	TRBD1	.	TRBJ1-1	TGTGCCAGCAGTCTGGGACAGATAAACACTGAAGCTTTCTTT	CASSLGQINTEAFF
TRBV7-2	TRBD2	few	TRBJ2-3	TGTGCCAGCAGCTCTCTAGCGGGAGTGCCAGATACGCAGTATTTT	CASSSLAGVPDTQYF
TRBV5-1	TRBD1	.	TRBJ2-1	TGCGCCAGCCGGGAAACAGGGGGCAATGAGCAGTTCTTC	CASRETGGNEQFF
TRBV30	TRBD2	few	TRBJ2-1	TGTGCCTGGAGTGGTAGCGGGAGTTTTACTCCCTACAATGAGCAGTTCTTC	CAWSGSGSFTPYNEQFF
TRBV5-6	TRBD1	few	TRBJ1-5	TGTGCCAGCAGCAGGACAGGGGGGTTGTATAGCAATCAGCCCCAGCATTTT	CASSRTGGLYSNQPQHF
TRBV19	TRBD2	once	TRBJ2-3	TGTGCCAGTAGTATCAGACTAGCGGGAGCAGATACGCAGTATTTT	CASSIRLAGADTQYF
TRBV18	TRBD1	.	TRBJ2-2	TGTGCCAGCTCACCCGGACAGGGATTCCCCGGGGAGCTGTTTTTT	CASSPGQGFPGELFF
TRBV28	TRBD2	.	TRBJ2-2	TGTGCCAGCAGCCGGACTAGCGGGAGGCGAGGGAGGGGGAACACCGGGGAGCTGTTTTTT	CASSRTSGRRGRGNTGELFF
TRBV7-3	TRBD2	.	TRBJ2-1	TGTGCCAGCAGCACGGGACTAGCGGGAGCTGAGCAGTTCTTC	CASSTGLAGAEQFF
TRBV11-1	TRBD2	few	TRBJ2-1	TGTGCCAGCAGCATACTAGCGAACTCCTACAATGAGCAGTTCTTC	CASSILANSYNEQFF
TRBV7-7	TRBD1	few	TRBJ2-7	TGTGCCAGCAGCAGCCGGGACAGACATGGCCTATGGTCCTACGAGCAGTACTTC	CASSSRDRHGLWSYEQYF
TRBV12-2	.	few	TRBJ2-7	TGTGCAAGTCGCCTCCGTGCCGGGAACCGGAGGGCCTCTTACGAGCAGTACTTC	CASRLRAGNRRASYEQYF
TRBV19	TRBD1	.	TRBJ2-7	TGTGCCAGTAGTCCGGGACAGGGTCGATCCTACGAGCAGTACTTC	CASSPGQGRSYEQYF